This TCR beta chain was sequenced in a study of human T cells and chemical hapten exposure. This clonotype was counted at least ten times. Its antigen is unknown. This CDR3 region has 13 residues. The germline V gene has CDR1 DFQATT and CDR2 SNEGSKA (reference sequence). V shed 6 bases, J shed 4 bases, and the junction held 5 bases outside the gene matches. The time point here: patch test 2, 6 weeks after DPC sensitization. Treatment: therapeutic diphenylcyclopropenone sensitization with weekly scalp DPC. Findings and limits, study-wide: TCRs whose frequency exceeded 1 in 1000 remained the same following DPC sensitization. Versus controls, significantly more large CDR3 similarity clusters arose from expanded TCRs.

TCRdb re-called the RACE reads with MiXCR, one entry per CDR3 protein. The sample lists 65,000 to 90,000 distinct CDR3 sequences, about 6.3% occurring once. Here the sequenced sample was whole blood, taken in connection with sensitization to the hapten diphenylcyclopropenone (DPC). The rearrangement uses TRBV20-1 and TRBJ2-3; 9 bases align to TRBD1. The source is a woman aged 25 to 39 with alopecia areata. Some clones in this sample may be carry-over from other donors' samples. CDR3 bases: TGCAGTGCGTACAGGGGGCTTGCAGATACGCAGTATTTT. Protein product: CSAYRGLADTQYF.